This TCR beta chain was retrieved from a study of blood T cell repertoires in COVID-19. Across the study: The cDNA or gDNA used as material had been derived from T cells, B-cell-depleted T cells, or PBMCs.

Libraries were prepared by immunoSEQ multiplex PCR; TCRdb keeps only in-frame clonotypes and omits some of them. The sample carries approximately 350,000 clones, about 90% recorded once. This clone has a handful of counts. The J segment lost 3 bases and the V segment lost 2 bases, leaving 5 bases of the junction unmatched. Germline V gives CDR1 MGHRA, CDR2 YSYEKL. The CDR3 runs 16 residues. The chain links TRBV4-1 to TRBJ2-1, with 9 bases aligning to TRBD1. Sequencing was done on a sample of PBMCs or T cells enriched from blood (not recorded which). The TCR sequence derives from a woman in her 30s who had recovered from COVID-19. This CDR3 reads CASSQTPTGGYNEQFF. DNA of the CDR3: TGCGCCAGCAGCCAAACCCCGACAGGGGGCTACAATGAGCAGTTCTTC.